The 2 T cell receptor beta chains given below trace back to one sample, sequenced in a study of Ad26.COV2.S vaccination and SARS-CoV-2 variants (dated by TCRdb to the early 2020s). Library creation used the immunoSEQ multiplex PCR assay. What TCRdb holds here is the immuneACCESS table cut down to in-frame rearrangements. Part of the clones is not present; checked against another copy, under half of the missing clones reflect an unresolved V gene, and the others are unexplained. The sample table lists about 680,000 clones, roughly 90% of them with a count of one. About 1.5% of the sample goes to the ten largest clones. The treatment or condition tag for this specimen amounts to: 15 to 20 received Ad26.COV2.S at low or high dose, single or two shots; 5 received placebo; per-sample allocation not given. Repertoires of vaccine and placebo recipients were sequenced from samples taken on day 63 after the first injection.

The sample here was peripheral blood, taken in a trial of Ad26.COV2.S vaccine versus placebo. The receptor source for this set is a person between 18 and 65 years old who received the Ad26.COV2.S COVID-19 vaccine or a placebo.

The gene calls are TRBV24-1 and TRBJ2-7, with D unclear. Germline assignment: CDR1 KGHDR and CDR2 SFDVKD. Trimming removed 5 bases from V and 2 bases from J, with 15 bases in between. CDR3 length: 15 residues. DNA of the CDR3: TGTGCCACCAGTGTTTTTCAGGAATCAACCTACGAGCAGTACTTC. As protein: CATSVFQESTYEQYF.

The rearrangement joins TRBV7-9 to TRBJ2-7; TRBD2 matches 10 bases. CDR1 SEHNR and CDR2 FQNEAQ come from the germline V gene (reference sequence). CDR3 length: 15 residues. Losses at the gene ends were 1 base for V and 6 bases for J; bases not matched to a gene: 6. The CDR3 DNA reads TGTGCCAGCAGCTTAGGGGGTCTAGCGGGAGCCGAGCAGTACTTC. Its protein is CASSLGGLAGAEQYF.